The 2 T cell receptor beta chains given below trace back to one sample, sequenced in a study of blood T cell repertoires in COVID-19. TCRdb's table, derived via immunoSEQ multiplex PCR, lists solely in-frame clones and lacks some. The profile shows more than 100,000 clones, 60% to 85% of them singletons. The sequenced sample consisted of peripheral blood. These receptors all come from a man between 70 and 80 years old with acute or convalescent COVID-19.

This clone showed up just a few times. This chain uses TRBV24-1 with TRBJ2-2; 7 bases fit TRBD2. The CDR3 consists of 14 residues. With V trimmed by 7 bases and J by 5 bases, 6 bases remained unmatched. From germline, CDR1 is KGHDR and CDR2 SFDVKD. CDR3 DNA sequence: TGTGCCACCAGCCCCCGGCGGGAGACCGGGGAGCTGTTTTTT. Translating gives CATSPRRETGELFF.

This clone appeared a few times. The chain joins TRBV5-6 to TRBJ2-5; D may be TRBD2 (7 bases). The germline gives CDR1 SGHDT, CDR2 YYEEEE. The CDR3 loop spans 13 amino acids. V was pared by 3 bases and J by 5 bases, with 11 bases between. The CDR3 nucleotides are TGTGCCAGCAGCTCCCGGGGGGCCGAGACCCAGTACTTC. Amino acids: CASSSRGAETQYF.